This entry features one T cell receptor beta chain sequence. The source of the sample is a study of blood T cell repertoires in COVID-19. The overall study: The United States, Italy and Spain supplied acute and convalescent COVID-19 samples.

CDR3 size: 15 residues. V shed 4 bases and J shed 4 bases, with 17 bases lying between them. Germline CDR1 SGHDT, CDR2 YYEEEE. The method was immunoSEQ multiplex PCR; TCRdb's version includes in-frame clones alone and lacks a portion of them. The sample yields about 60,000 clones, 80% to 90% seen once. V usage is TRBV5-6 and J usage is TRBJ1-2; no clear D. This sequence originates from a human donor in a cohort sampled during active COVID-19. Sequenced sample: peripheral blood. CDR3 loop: CASSAGWATPYGYTF. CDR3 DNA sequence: TGTGCCAGCAGCGCAGGATGGGCCACCCCCTATGGCTACACCTTC.